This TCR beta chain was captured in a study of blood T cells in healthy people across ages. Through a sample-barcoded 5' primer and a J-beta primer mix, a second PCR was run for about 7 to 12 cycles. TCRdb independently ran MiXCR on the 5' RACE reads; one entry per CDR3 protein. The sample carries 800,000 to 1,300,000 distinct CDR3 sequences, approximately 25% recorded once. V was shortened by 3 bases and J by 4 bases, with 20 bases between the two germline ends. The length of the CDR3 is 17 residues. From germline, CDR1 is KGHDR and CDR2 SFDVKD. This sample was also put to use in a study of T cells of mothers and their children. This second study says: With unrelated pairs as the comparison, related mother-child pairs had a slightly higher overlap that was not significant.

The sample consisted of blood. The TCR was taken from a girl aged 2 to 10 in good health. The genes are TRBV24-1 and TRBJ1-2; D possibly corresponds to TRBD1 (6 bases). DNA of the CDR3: TGTGCCACCAGTGATACAACCCCGGGACGGACAGTCTATGGCTACACCTTC. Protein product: CATSDTTPGRTVYGYTF.